The entry below describes one T cell receptor beta chain. Trimming removed 2 bases from V and 7 bases from J; junction bases left unmatched: 14. Germline CDR1 and CDR2: LGHDT and YNNKEL (reference sequence). The CDR3 length is 17 residues. The data stem from a study of blood T cell repertoires in COVID-19. On the study more broadly: Donors in the United States, Italy and Spain gave samples during acute or convalescent COVID-19. T cells, B-cell-depleted T cells, or PBMCs provided the cDNA or gDNA that served as material.

As processed by the authors: Reference gene primers were amplified, and this amplification served to estimate nucleated cell counts. Clones were read by immunoSEQ multiplex PCR, and TCRdb kept only the in-frame ones, dropping some. V, J and clone size reflect that table, while D and trimming were determined from the DNA. The sample has some 160,000 clones; roughly 93% are singletons. The sample comprised peripheral blood. The chain is built from TRBV3-1 (or the pseudogene TRBV3-2) and TRBJ2-1, with TRBD2 matching 7 bases. This receptor was identified in a man aged 18 to 29 with acute or convalescent COVID-19. The CDR3 nucleotides are TGTGCCAGCAGCCAATTTAGTCTAGCGGTAGCGAGTAATGAGCAGTTCTTC. It yields the protein CASSQFSLAVASNEQFF.